This T cell receptor beta chain is drawn from a study of blood T cells in healthy people across ages. The second PCR ran roughly 6 to 12 cycles with a sample-barcoded 5' primer and J-beta primers. Researchers report that each sample yielded at least 3 million CDR3-containing paired-end reads. TCRdb called the 5' RACE reads again in MiXCR, with one record for every CDR3 protein. The table has some 730,000 distinct CDR3 sequences, 20% to 25% seen once. PBMCs, at least 7 million per sample, were isolated. The CDR3 contains 12 residues. V gave up 7 bases and J gave up 5 bases, with 9 bases separating them. Looked up from germline, CDR1 is SGHDN and CDR2 is FVKESK. Points from the study as a whole: TCR beta diversity tracked closely with naive T cell percentage.

As regards this clonotype: The antigen remains unidentified.

Source material: blood. The chain is built from TRBV14 and TRBJ2-1, with D possibly matching TRBD1 (6 bases). The TCR sequence derives from a man aged 65-85 years in good health. The CDR3 region has the DNA TGTGCCAGCATGGGACACCACAATGAGCAGTTCTTC. Residues: CASMGHHNEQFF.